These 5 T cell receptor beta chains were all obtained from the same sample, sequenced in a study of blood T cell repertoires in COVID-19. The assay was immunoSEQ multiplex PCR, and TCRdb's table has in-frame clones only and misses some. Among around 330,000 clones listed, around nine tenths were seen once. Sequenced material: PBMCs or T cells enriched from blood (not recorded which). All receptors derive from a woman aged 40 to 50 who had recovered from COVID-19.

In its sample, this clone was seen a few times. This sequence joins TRBV5-4 and TRBJ2-1; tentatively, D is TRBD2 (5 bases). The V and J ends lost 1 base and 7 bases respectively, with 18 bases between them. Germline CDR1 is SGHNT and CDR2 is YYREEE (reference sequence). There are 16 residues in the CDR3. CDR3 sequence reads: CASSLSKGGQANEQFF. The CDR3 nucleotides read TGTGCCAGCAGCTTGTCTAAGGGCGGGCAAGCAAATGAGCAGTTCTTC. Combining the CDR3 with reference TRBV5-4 and TRBJ2-1 gives the whole variable domain ETGVTQSPTHLIKTRGQQVTLRCSSQSGHNTVSWYQQALGQGPQFIFQYYREEENGRGNFPPRFSGLQFPNYSSELNVNALELDDSALYLCASSLSKGGQANEQFFGPGTRLTVL.

The chain uses TRBV7-9 and TRBJ1-4; 11 nucleotides agree with TRBD1. V lost 4 bases, J lost 8 bases, and 3 bases stayed unmatched. The CDR3 consists of 14 residues. Germline V gene lookup returns CDR1 SEHNR and CDR2 FQNEAQ (reference sequence). The CDR3 protein is CASSSGQGDEKLFF. DNA of the CDR3: TGTGCCAGCAGCTCGGGACAGGGGGACGAAAAACTGTTTTTT.

The chain's CDR3 is CASSADSQPQHF. CDR3 DNA: TGTGCCAGCAGCGCGGACAGCCAGCCCCAGCATTTT. This sequence joins TRBV2 and TRBJ1-5; D possibly corresponds to TRBD1 (6 bases). The ends were cut back, 6 bases at V and 7 bases at J, with 10 bases in the middle. The length of the CDR3 is 12 residues. Germline V gene data show CDR1 as SNHLY and CDR2 as FYNNEI.

This clone was found a few times. This chain's CDR3 is CASSFDRGNTEAFF. The CDR3 DNA follows: TGTGCCAGCAGTTTTGACAGGGGGAACACTGAAGCTTTCTTT. The chain combines TRBV28 with TRBJ1-1; 8 bases agree with TRBD1. Losses at the gene ends were 3 bases for V and 1 base for J; bases not matched to a gene: 1. Germline CDR1 is MDHEN and CDR2 is SYDVKM. CDR3 size: 14 residues.

This clone was observed a single time. The rearrangement uses TRBV7-3 and TRBJ2-1; 12 bases fit TRBD2. The V gene end was trimmed by 6 bases and the J gene end by 4 bases; junction bases not matched to a gene: 4. Germline V gene sequence: CDR1 SGHTA, CDR2 FQGTGA. This CDR3 spans 15 amino acids. As DNA, the CDR3 is TGTGCCAGCAGTTCGACTAGCGGGAGTTACAATGAGCAGTTCTTC. Translation gives CASSSTSGSYNEQFF.